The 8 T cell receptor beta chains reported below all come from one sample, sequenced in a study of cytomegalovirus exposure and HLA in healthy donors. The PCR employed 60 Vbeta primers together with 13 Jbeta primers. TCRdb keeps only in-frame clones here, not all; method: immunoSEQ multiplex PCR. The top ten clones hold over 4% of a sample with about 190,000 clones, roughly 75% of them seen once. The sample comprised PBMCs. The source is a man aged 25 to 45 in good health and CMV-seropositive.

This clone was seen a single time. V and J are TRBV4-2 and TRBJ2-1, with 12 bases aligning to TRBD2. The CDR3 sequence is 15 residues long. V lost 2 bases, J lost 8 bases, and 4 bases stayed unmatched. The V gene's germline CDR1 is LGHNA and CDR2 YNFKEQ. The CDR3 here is CASSQQTSGSDEQFF. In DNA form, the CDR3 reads TGTGCCAGCAGCCAACAGACTAGCGGGAGCGATGAGCAGTTCTTC.

This CDR3 is CASSYRLAGGPGEQYF. CDR3 nucleotide sequence: TGTGCCAGCAGTTACCGCCTAGCGGGAGGGCCGGGGGAGCAGTACTTC. The chain links TRBV6-5 to TRBJ2-7; 12 nucleotides agree with TRBD2. Trimming removed 2 bases from V and 7 bases from J; junction bases left unmatched: 9. The CDR3 spans 16 residues. Germline V gene lookup returns CDR1 MNHEY and CDR2 SVGAGI.

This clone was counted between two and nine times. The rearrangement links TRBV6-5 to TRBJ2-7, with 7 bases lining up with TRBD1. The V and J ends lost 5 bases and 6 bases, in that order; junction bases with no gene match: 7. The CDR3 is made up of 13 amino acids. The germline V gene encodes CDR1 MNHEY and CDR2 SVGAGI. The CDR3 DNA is TGTGCCAGCAGTCCACGACAGGGCGGCGAGCAGTACTTC. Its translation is CASSPRQGGEQYF.

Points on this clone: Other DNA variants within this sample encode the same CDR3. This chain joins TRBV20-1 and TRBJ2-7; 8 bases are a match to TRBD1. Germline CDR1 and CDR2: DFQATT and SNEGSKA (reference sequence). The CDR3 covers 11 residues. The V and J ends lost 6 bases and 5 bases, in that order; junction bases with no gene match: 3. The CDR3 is CSARQGNEQYF. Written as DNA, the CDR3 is TGCAGTGCCAGACAGGGGAACGAGCAGTACTTC.

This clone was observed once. The CDR3 nucleotides read TGTGCCAGCAGCATCGGGACAGGGTCGGTTGAGCAGTACTTC. It encodes CASSIGTGSVEQYF. The chain is built from TRBV7-9 and TRBJ2-7; 9 bases are a match to TRBD1. This CDR3 region has 14 residues. The trim removed 5 bases at V and 7 bases at J, leaving 9 bases unmatched. Germline CDR1 and CDR2: SEHNR and FQNEAQ (reference sequence).

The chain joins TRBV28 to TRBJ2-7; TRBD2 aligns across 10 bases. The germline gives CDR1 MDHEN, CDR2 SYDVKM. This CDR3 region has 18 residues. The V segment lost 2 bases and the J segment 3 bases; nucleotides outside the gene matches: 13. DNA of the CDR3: TGTGCCAGCAGTTTAGGGCTAGCGGGAGACCTCGGGGGCTACGAGCAGTACTTC. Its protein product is CASSLGLAGDLGGYEQYF.

CDR3 sequence reads: CASSPGLGPYEQYF. In nucleotides, the CDR3 is TGTGCCAGCAGCCCGGGACTGGGACCCTACGAGCAGTACTTC. This chain uses TRBV7-3 with TRBJ2-7; D is perhaps TRBD2 (6 bases). Germline V gene data show CDR1 as SGHTA and CDR2 as FQGTGA. Trimming stripped 5 bases from V and 2 bases from J, with 13 bases between. The CDR3 loop spans 14 amino acids.

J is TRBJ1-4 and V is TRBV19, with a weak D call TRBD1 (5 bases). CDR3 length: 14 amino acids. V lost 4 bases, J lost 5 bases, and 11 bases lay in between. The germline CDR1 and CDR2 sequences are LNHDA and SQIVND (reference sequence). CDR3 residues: CASSRRGGNEKLFF. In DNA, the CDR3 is TGTGCCAGTAGTAGGCGGGGCGGGAATGAAAAACTGTTTTTT.